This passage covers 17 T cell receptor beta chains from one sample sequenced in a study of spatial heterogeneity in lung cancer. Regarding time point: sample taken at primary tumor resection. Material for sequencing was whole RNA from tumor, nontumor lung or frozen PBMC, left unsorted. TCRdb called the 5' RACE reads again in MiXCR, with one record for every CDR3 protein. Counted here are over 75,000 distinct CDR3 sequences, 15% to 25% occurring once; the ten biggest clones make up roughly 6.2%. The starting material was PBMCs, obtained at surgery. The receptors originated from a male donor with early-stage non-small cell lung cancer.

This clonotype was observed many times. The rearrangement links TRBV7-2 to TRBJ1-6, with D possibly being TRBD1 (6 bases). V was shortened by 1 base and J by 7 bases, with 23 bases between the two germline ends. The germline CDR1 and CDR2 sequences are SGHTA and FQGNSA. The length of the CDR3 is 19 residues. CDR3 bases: TGTGCCAGCAGCTTAGACGCCCCAGTTCTGACAAGGGGGAATTCACCCCTCCACTTT. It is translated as CASSLDAPVLTRGNSPLHF.

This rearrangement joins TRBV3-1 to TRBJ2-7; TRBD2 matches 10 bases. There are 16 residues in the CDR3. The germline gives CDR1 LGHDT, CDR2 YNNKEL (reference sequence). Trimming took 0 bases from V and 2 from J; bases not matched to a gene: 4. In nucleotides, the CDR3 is TGTGCCAGCAGCCAAGATGCCCTAGCGGGAGCCTACGAGCAGTACTTC. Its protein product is CASSQDALAGAYEQYF.

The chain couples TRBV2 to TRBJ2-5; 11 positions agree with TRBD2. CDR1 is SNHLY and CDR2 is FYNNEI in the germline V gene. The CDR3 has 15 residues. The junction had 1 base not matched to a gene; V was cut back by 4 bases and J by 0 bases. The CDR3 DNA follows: TGTGCCAGCAGTGGGACTAGCGGGTACCAAGAGACCCAGTACTTC. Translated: CASSGTSGYQETQYF. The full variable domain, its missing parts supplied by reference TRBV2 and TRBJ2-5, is EPEVTQTPSHQVTQMGQEVILRCVPISNHLYFYWYRQILGQKVEFLVSFYNNEISEKSEIFDDQFSVERPDGSNFTLKIRSTKLEDSAMYFCASSGTSGYQETQYFGPGTRLLVL.

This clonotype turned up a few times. The CDR3 nucleotides are TGTGCCAGCAGCTTCAGAAGCGGGTCGAACACCGGGGAGCTGTTTTTT. Translating it yields CASSFRSGSNTGELFF. The chain couples TRBV11-2 to TRBJ2-2; perhaps TRBD2 as D (6 bases). Trimming took off 3 bases at V and 0 bases at J, with 11 bases between the two ends. The V gene's germline CDR1 is SGHAT and CDR2 FQNNGV. The CDR3 runs to 16 residues.

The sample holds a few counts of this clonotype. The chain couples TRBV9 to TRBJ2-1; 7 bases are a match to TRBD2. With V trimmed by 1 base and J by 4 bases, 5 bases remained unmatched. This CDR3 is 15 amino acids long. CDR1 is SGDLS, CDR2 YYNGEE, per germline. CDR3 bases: TGTGCCAGCAGCGTACTTTCCGGGAGGTACAATGAGCAGTTCTTC. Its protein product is CASSVLSGRYNEQFF.

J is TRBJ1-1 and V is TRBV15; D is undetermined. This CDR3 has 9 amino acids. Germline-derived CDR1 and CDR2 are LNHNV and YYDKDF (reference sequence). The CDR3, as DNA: TGTACCGAGGTAGTTGAAGCTTTCTTT. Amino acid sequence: CTEVVEAFF.

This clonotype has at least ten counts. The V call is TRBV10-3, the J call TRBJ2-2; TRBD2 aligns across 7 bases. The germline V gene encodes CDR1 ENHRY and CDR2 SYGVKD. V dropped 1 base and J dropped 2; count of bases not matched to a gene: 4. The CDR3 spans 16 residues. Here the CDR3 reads CAISELPSGNTGELFF. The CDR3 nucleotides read TGTGCCATCAGTGAGTTGCCTAGCGGTAACACCGGGGAGCTGTTTTTT.

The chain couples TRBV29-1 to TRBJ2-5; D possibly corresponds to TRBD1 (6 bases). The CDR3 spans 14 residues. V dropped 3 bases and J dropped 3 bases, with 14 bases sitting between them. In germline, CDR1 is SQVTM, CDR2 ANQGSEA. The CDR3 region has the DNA TGCAGCGTTGACCCAGAAGGGGGTGAAGAGACCCAGTACTTC. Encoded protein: CSVDPEGGEETQYF. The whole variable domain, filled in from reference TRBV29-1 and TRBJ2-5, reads SAVISQKPSRDICQRGTSLTIQCQVDSQVTMMFWYRQQPGQSLTLIATANQGSEATYESGFVIDKFPISRPNLTFSTLTVSNMSPEDSSIYLCSVDPEGGEETQYFGPGTRLLVL.

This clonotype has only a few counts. CDR3 in amino acids: CASRSTGPYNEQFF. DNA of the CDR3: TGTGCCAGCAGGTCGACTGGGCCCTACAATGAGCAGTTCTTC. This chain uses TRBV12-3 or TRBV12-4 with TRBJ2-1; D unresolved. Trimming shortened V by 6 bases and J by 2 bases, and 11 bases separated the two germline ends. This CDR3 spans 14 amino acids.

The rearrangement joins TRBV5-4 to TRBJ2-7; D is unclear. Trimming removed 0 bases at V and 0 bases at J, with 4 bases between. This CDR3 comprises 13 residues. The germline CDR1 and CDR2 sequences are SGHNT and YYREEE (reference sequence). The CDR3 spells CASSLDLSYEQYF. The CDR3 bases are TGTGCCAGCAGCTTGGACCTCTCCTACGAGCAGTACTTC.

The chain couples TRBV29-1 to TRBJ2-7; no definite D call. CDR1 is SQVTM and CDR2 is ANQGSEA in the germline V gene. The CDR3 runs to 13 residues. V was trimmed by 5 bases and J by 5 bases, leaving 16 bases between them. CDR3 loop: CSVLPKPSNEQYF. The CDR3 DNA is TGCAGCGTTCTGCCCAAACCTTCTAACGAGCAGTACTTC.

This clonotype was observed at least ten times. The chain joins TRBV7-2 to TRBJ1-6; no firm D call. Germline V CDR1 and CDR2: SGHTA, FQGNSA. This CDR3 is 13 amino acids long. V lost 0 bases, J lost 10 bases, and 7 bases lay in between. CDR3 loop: CASSLASTSPLHF. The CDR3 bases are TGTGCCAGCAGCTTAGCGAGTACCTCACCCCTCCACTTT.

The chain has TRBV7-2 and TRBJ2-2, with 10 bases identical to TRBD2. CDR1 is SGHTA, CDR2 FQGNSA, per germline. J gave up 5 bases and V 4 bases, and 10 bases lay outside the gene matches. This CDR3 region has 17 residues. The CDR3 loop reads CASSSRGSGGPTGELFF. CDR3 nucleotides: TGTGCCAGCAGCTCCCGAGGTAGCGGGGGGCCGACCGGGGAGCTGTTTTTT.

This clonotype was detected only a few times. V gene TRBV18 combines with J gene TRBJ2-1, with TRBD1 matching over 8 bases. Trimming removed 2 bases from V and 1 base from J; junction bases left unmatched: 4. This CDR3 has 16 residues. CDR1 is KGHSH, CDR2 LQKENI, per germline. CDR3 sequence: CASSPGQGASYNEQFF. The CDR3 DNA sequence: TGTGCCAGCTCACCAGGGCAGGGGGCTTCCTACAATGAGCAGTTCTTC.

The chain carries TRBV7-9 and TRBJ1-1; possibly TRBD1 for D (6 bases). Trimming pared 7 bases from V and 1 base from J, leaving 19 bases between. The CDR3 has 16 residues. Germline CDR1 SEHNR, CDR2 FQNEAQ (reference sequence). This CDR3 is CASNPPGGGANTEAFF. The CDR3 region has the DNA TGTGCCAGCAACCCACCCGGAGGGGGGGCGAACACTGAAGCTTTCTTT.

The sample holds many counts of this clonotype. The DNA for the CDR3 is TGCAGTGCTAGGGCCCGGGACAGGGTCAATCAGCCCCAGCATTTT. Its protein product is CSARARDRVNQPQHF. The chain has TRBV20-1 and TRBJ1-5; TRBD1 aligns across 9 bases. CDR3 size: 15 residues. Germline values: CDR1 DFQATT, CDR2 SNEGSKA (reference sequence). The trim removed 3 bases at V and 3 bases at J, leaving 6 bases unmatched.

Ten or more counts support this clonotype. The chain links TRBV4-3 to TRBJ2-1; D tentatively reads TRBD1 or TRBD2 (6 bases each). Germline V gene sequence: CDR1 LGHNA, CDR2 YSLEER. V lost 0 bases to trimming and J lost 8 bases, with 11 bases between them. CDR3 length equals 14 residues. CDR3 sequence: CASSQDPEGDEQFF. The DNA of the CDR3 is TGCGCCAGCAGCCAAGATCCGGAGGGGGATGAGCAGTTCTTC.